A selection of T cell receptor beta chains follows, all from one sample in a study. TCRdb analysed the 5' RACE reads with MiXCR anew, one entry per CDR3 protein. Of nearly 55,000 distinct CDR3 sequences in the sample, approximately 23% are singletons; the top ten hold 2.5% to 4%. The sample consisted of tumor-infiltrating naive CD4+ T cells sorted from the breast tumor. The receptors stem from a female donor with breast cancer. The CDR3 runs from the conserved cysteine through the conserved F or W. D genes are given only for firm matches. Rows give clone size only sometimes, using once, few, many, or a class for an expanded clone.

d_gene,v_gene,abundance,j_gene,CDR3nt,CDR3aa
-,TRBV6-2/TRBV6-3,-,TRBJ2-6,TGTGCCAGCAAACCCTCTGGGGCCAACGTCCTGACTTTC,CASKPSGANVLTF
-,TRBV11-2,-,TRBJ1-6,TGTGCCAGCAGCTTAGGTCAGGGAAGGTCACCCCTCCACTTT,CASSLGQGRSPLHF
TRBD1,TRBV24-1,-,TRBJ2-3,TGTGCCACCAGTGATTGGGGGACAGGGTTAGAGGATACGCAGTATTTT,CATSDWGTGLEDTQYF
-,TRBV7-9,few,TRBJ2-5,TGTGCCAGCAGCTTTCTGGTCGAGACCCAGTACTTC,CASSFLVETQYF
-,TRBV7-2,many,TRBJ1-1,TGTGCCAGCAGCTTTTTTGGCAGGGCGAACACTGAAGCTTTCTTT,CASSFFGRANTEAFF
TRBD2,TRBV20-1,few,TRBJ2-1,TGCAGTGCTAGAGATCTTAGCGGGAGGGCCAGTGAGCAGTTCTTC,CSARDLSGRASEQFF
-,TRBV7-2,many,TRBJ2-3,TGTGCCAGCAGCTTAAGGGGTCAGACCACAGATACGCAGTATTTT,CASSLRGQTTDTQYF
TRBD2,TRBV10-3,many,TRBJ2-1,TGTGCCATCGAATCTAGCGGGGACAATGAGCAGTTCTTC,CAIESSGDNEQFF
TRBD1,TRBV25-1,few,TRBJ2-1,TGTGCCAGCAGCAACAGGGGTTGGACCTACAATGAGCAGTTCTTC,CASSNRGWTYNEQFF
-,TRBV5-1,few,TRBJ2-3,TGCGCCAGCAGCCTTCAAGATACGCAGTATTTT,CASSLQDTQYF
-,TRBV28,-,TRBJ2-5,TGTGCCAGCAGTTCCTTAGGCGGAGGGGGGTACCAAGAGACCCAGTACTTC,CASSSLGGGGYQETQYF
-,TRBV19,-,TRBJ1-5,TGTGCCAGTAGTACCCTCGGACAGCCCCAGCATTTT,CASSTLGQPQHF
-,TRBV2,-,TRBJ1-5,TGTGCCAGCAGGGTCCCAGTACCAAATCAGCCCCAGCATTTT,CASRVPVPNQPQHF
-,TRBV5-1,-,TRBJ2-6,TGCGCCAGCAGCTTGGACGGGACCTCTGGGGCCAACGTCCTGACTTTC,CASSLDGTSGANVLTF
-,TRBV7-6,-,TRBJ2-1,TGTGCCAGCAGCTTAGTAGCAGGTGGTCACAATGAGCAGTTCTTC,CASSLVAGGHNEQFF
-,TRBV5-1,many,TRBJ2-3,TGCGCCAGCGCTGGGGGCGGGAGAACAGATACGCAGTATTTT,CASAGGGRTDTQYF
-,TRBV5-1,-,TRBJ2-3,TGCGCCAGCAGCAGGTCGGGGGCGAGCCCTAGCACAGATACGCAGTATTTT,CASSRSGASPSTDTQYF
TRBD2,TRBV4-2,-,TRBJ2-5,TGTGCCACCAGTGATTTTGGGAGGGGAGGTCAAGAGACCCAGTACTTC,CATSDFGRGGQETQYF
-,TRBV7-3,-,TRBJ2-3,TGTGCCAGCAGCTTAGGGAGTGCAGATACGCAGTATTTT,CASSLGSADTQYF
TRBD1,TRBV5-1,-,TRBJ1-2,TGCGCCAGCAGCTCCGGGACAGGGGGCGGCGGCTACACCTTC,CASSSGTGGGGYTF
-,TRBV20-1,few,TRBJ1-2,TGCAGTGCTAGAGAAAGACAGACTTTTTATGGCTACACCTTC,CSARERQTFYGYTF
-,TRBV20-1,many,TRBJ2-1,TGCAGTGCTGAATCAGGGAGCTTAGTGCAGTTCTTC,CSAESGSLVQFF
-,TRBV7-6,-,TRBJ2-7,TGTGCCAGCAGCGCGGGACGGTCGAACGCCTACGAGCAGTACTTC,CASSAGRSNAYEQYF
TRBD2,TRBV7-9,-,TRBJ2-5,TGTGCCAGCTCCCGGGGGGGGTGGCAAGAGACCCAGTACTTC,CASSRGGWQETQYF